These 14 T cell receptor beta chains were all obtained from the same sample, sequenced in a study of vaccination and CD4 T cells after COVID-19. Treatment described: roughly ten-day PBMC culture with coronavirus spike peptide pools or control peptides (ViraFEST assay). Which antigens these TCRs recognize remains unknown. With the Oncomine TCR Beta short-read assay, DNA from cultured CD4+ T cells was sequenced. TCRdb reprocessed the PCR reads via MiXCR and lists one record per CDR3 protein. The sample records around 17,000 distinct CDR3 sequences, 60% to 65% being singletons. The sample was CD4+ T cells from blood, cultured in vitro. All receptors derive from a human donor who had recovered from COVID-19.

The table lists this clonotype with a few counts. The chain couples TRBV10-2 to TRBJ1-2, with a possible D match to TRBD1 (5 bases). The germline V gene has CDR1 WSHSY and CDR2 SAAADI. This CDR3 has 13 amino acids. The ends were cut back, 6 bases at V and 8 bases at J, with 16 bases in the middle. The CDR3 nucleotides are TGCGCCAGCAGGACCTCAGGGATCAACGGCTACACCTTC. It is translated as CASRTSGINGYTF.

CDR3 sequence (DNA): TGTGCCAGCAGGTACGGAGTGAACACTGAAGCTTTCTTT. It specifies CASRYGVNTEAFF. The chain uses TRBV6-5 and TRBJ1-1; no firm D call. Per the germline V gene, CDR1 is MNHEY and CDR2 is SVGAGI. There are 13 residues in the CDR3. V dropped 6 bases and J dropped 0 bases, with 8 bases sitting between them.

The chain has TRBV5-1 and TRBJ2-1; D is tentatively TRBD1 or TRBD2 (5 bases each). Looked up from germline, CDR1 is SGHRS and CDR2 is YFSETQ. The CDR3 is made up of 16 amino acids. V lost 1 base and J 9 bases, leaving 20 bases between the germline ends. The CDR3 DNA follows: TGCGCCAGCAGCTTGTCGGAGCGCACCGAGGGGAGTGAGCAGTTCTTC. Translating gives CASSLSERTEGSEQFF.

CDR3 protein: CASSQQGIEKLFF. The DNA of the CDR3 is TGTGCCAGCAGCCAACAGGGAATAGAAAAACTGTTTTTT. This chain joins TRBV7-9 and TRBJ1-4; a possible D gene is TRBD1 (6 bases). V was clipped by 5 bases and J by 8 bases, with 12 bases between them. CDR1 and CDR2 (germline): SEHNR, FQNEAQ (reference sequence). The CDR3 length is 13 residues.

The chain couples TRBV10-1 to TRBJ1-1; D is unresolved. There are 12 residues in the CDR3. Trimming removed 2 bases from V and 1 base from J, with 2 bases in between. Germline CDR1 is WNHNN and CDR2 is SYGVQD (reference sequence). CDR3 sequence reads: CASSERNTEAFF. CDR3 coding DNA: TGCGCCAGCAGTGAGAGGAACACTGAAGCTTTCTTT.

The chain combines TRBV12-3 or TRBV12-4 with TRBJ1-6; TRBD1 is a possible D gene (5 bases). The CDR3 is 14 residues long. V was pared by 7 bases and J by 7 bases, with 14 bases between. Here the CDR3 DNA reads TGTGCCAGCAACCTTTACGGGGGGAATTCACCCCTCCACTTT. Protein: CASNLYGGNSPLHF.

The chain links TRBV10-1 to TRBJ2-3, with TRBD1 matching 12 bases. This CDR3 contains 15 residues. Germline CDR1 is WNHNN and CDR2 is SYGVQD (reference sequence). The junction had 8 bases not matched to a gene; V was cut back by 7 bases and J by 6 bases. For the CDR3, the DNA is TGCGCCAGCACGCGAGGGACAGGGGGCTCGGATACGCAGTATTTT. Protein sequence: CASTRGTGGSDTQYF.

The chain is built from TRBV6-2 or TRBV6-3 and TRBJ1-4, with D possibly matching TRBD1 (6 bases). Trimming stripped 6 bases from V and 5 bases from J, with 10 bases between. The germline gives CDR1 MNHEY, CDR2 SVGEGT. This CDR3 is 13 amino acids long. The CDR3 loop is CASRGQPNEKLFF. For the CDR3, the DNA is TGTGCCAGCAGAGGACAGCCGAATGAAAAACTGTTTTTT.

This clonotype was detected only once. The V gene is TRBV20-1, the J gene TRBJ2-7, with 9 bases identical to TRBD2. CDR1 and CDR2 (germline): DFQATT, SNEGSKA (reference sequence). The CDR3 has 15 residues. V was pared by 0 bases and J by 0 bases, with 3 bases of the junction left unmatched. The CDR3: CSARDKAGGSYEQYF. Here the CDR3 DNA reads TGCAGTGCTAGAGATAAAGCGGGAGGCTCCTACGAGCAGTACTTC.

The rearrangement joins TRBV20-1 to TRBJ2-2; the match to TRBD1 covers 7 bases. V trimming: 6 bases; J trimming: 0 bases; junction bases outside the gene matches: 10. CDR3 size: 16 residues. From germline, CDR1 is DFQATT and CDR2 SNEGSKA (reference sequence). The CDR3 DNA follows: TGCAGTGCCTCCCATGCTCAGGGGGCGAACACCGGGGAGCTGTTTTTT. Its translation: CSASHAQGANTGELFF.

The rearrangement links TRBV30 to TRBJ1-2, with TRBD1 identical over 7 bases. The germline gives CDR1 GTSNPN, CDR2 SVGIG (reference sequence). The V segment lost 2 bases and the J segment 8 bases; nucleotides outside the gene matches: 8. The CDR3 covers 13 residues. This CDR3 is CAWSQDRADGYTF. DNA for the CDR3: TGTGCCTGGAGTCAAGACAGGGCTGACGGCTACACCTTC.

This clonotype was counted a single time. The V and J genes are TRBV5-1 and TRBJ2-5; unclear D gene. Germline V gene data show CDR1 as SGHRS and CDR2 as YFSETQ. The V and J ends lost 6 bases and 4 bases respectively, with 7 bases between them. This CDR3 has 11 residues. CDR3 residues: CASKERETQYF. As DNA, the CDR3 is TGCGCCAGCAAGGAGAGAGAGACCCAGTACTTC.

The V and J genes are TRBV6-1 and TRBJ1-5; 7 nucleotides line up with TRBD1. J lost 2 bases, V lost 5 bases, and 6 bases had no gene match. The germline V gene encodes CDR1 MNHNS and CDR2 SASEGT. This CDR3 is built from 15 residues. The DNA of the CDR3 is TGTGCCAGCAGTCCCAGGGGGTCTGGCAATCAGCCCCAGCATTTT. Translation gives CASSPRGSGNQPQHF.

This clonotype was seen once. The V gene is TRBV25-1, the J gene TRBJ2-3, with unresolved D. The ends were cut back, 7 bases at V and 2 bases at J, with 4 bases in the middle. This CDR3 is 11 amino acids long. The germline V gene has CDR1 MGHDK and CDR2 SYGVNS. The CDR3 reads CASTTTDTQYF. CDR3 nucleotide sequence: TGTGCCAGCACAACCACAGATACGCAGTATTTT.